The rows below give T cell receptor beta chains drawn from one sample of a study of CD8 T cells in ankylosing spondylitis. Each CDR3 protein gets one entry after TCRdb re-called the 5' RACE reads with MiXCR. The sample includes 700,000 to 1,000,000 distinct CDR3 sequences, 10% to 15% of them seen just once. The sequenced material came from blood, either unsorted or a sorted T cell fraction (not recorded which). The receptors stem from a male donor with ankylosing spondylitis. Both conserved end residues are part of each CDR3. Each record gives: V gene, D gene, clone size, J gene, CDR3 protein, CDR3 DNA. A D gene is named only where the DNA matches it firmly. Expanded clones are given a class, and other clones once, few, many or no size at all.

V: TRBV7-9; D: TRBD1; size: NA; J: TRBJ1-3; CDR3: CASSFKGASSGNTIYF; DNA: TGTGCCAGCAGCTTTAAGGGGGCCAGCTCTGGAAACACCATATATTTT
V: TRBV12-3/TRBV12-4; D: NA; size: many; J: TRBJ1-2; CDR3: CASSSGGGYYGYTF; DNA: TGTGCCAGCAGTTCAGGAGGGGGGTACTATGGCTACACCTTC
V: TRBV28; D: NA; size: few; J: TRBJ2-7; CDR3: CASSRPGTYEQYF; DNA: TGTGCCAGCAGTCGTCCAGGGACCTACGAGCAGTACTTC
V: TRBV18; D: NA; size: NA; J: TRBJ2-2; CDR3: CASSTDRIGELFF; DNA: TGTGCCAGCTCAACAGACAGAATCGGGGAGCTGTTTTTT
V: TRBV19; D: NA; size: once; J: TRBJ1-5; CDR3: CASSQTGKRPQHF; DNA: TGTGCCAGTAGTCAAACAGGGAAAAGGCCCCAGCATTTT
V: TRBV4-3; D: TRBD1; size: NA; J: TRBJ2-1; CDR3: CASRRDRGWGEQFF; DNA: TGCGCCAGCAGGCGGGACAGGGGTTGGGGTGAGCAGTTCTTC
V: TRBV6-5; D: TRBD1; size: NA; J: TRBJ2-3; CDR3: CASSYSGQGLDTQYF; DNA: TGTGCCAGCAGTTACTCGGGACAGGGGTTAGATACGCAGTATTTT
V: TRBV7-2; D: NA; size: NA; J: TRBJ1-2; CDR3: CASSLGTLDYGYTF; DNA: TGTGCCAGCAGCTTAGGAACTTTGGACTATGGCTACACCTTC
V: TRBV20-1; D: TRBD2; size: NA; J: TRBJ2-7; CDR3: CSAGTTFYEQYF; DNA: TGCAGTGCGGGGACTACTTTCTACGAGCAGTACTTC
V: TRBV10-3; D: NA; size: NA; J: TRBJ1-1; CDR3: CAIGESNTEAFF; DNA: TGTGCCATCGGGGAGTCGAACACTGAAGCTTTCTTT
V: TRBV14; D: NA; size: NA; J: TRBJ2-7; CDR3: CASSQDPPGMGYEQYF; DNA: TGTGCCAGCAGCCAAGATCCCCCGGGGATGGGATACGAGCAGTACTTC
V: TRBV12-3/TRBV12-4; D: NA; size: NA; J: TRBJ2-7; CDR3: CASSAVGEYYEQYF; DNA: TGTGCCAGCAGCGCCGTTGGAGAGTACTACGAGCAGTACTTC
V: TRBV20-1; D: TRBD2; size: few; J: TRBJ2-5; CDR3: CSASWSGGKETQYF; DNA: TGCAGTGCTAGCTGGAGCGGGGGGAAAGAGACCCAGTACTTC
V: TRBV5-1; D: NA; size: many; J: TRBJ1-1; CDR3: CASSSGPMNTEAFF; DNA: TGCGCCAGCAGCTCGGGACCAATGAACACTGAAGCTTTCTTT
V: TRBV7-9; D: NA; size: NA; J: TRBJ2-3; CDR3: CASSLEGHTQYF; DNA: TGTGCCAGCAGCTTAGAAGGGCATACGCAGTATTTT
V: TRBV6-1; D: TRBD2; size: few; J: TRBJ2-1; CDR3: CASNPGLAGVQFF; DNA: TGTGCCAGCAACCCGGGACTAGCGGGGGTGCAGTTCTTC
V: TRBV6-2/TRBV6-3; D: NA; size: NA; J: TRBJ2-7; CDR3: CASRTNRADEQYF; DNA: TGTGCCAGCCGGACGAACAGGGCCGACGAGCAGTACTTC
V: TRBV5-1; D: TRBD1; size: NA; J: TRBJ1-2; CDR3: CASSLADRGLNGYTF; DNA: TGCGCCAGCAGCTTGGCCGACAGGGGGCTGAATGGCTACACCTTC
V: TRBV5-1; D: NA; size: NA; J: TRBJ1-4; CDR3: CASSLNSVEQKLFF; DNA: TGCGCCAGCAGCTTGAACAGCGTTGAGCAAAAACTGTTTTTT
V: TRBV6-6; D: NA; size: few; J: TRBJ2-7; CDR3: CASTRLGFEQYF; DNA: TGTGCCAGCACCCGCCTAGGGTTCGAGCAGTACTTC
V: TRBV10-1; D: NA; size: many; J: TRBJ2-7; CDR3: CASSEGHGVRLEQYF; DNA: TGCGCCAGCAGTGAAGGGCACGGCGTGAGGTTAGAGCAGTACTTC
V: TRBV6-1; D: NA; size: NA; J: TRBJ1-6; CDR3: CASTQQGRNNSPLHF; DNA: TGTGCCAGCACTCAGCAGGGACGGAATAATTCACCCCTCCACTTT
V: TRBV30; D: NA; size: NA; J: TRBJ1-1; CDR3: CAWGQGTGTEAFF; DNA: TGTGCCTGGGGGCAGGGAACGGGCACTGAAGCTTTCTTT
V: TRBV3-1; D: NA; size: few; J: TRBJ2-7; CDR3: CASSQYAVIKWEQYF; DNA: TGTGCCAGCAGCCAATACGCAGTGATCAAGTGGGAGCAGTACTTC
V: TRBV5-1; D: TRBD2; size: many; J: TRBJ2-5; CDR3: CASSFSGDQETQYF; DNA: TGCGCCAGCAGCTTCAGCGGGGACCAAGAGACCCAGTACTTC
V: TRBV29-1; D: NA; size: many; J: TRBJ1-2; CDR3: CSVTKLGGGGYTF; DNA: TGCAGCGTGACCAAACTTGGAGGGGGTGGCTACACCTTC
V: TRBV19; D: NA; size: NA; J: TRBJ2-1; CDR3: CASSMRFDYRSYNEQFF; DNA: TGTGCCAGTAGTATGAGGTTTGACTACCGCTCCTACAATGAGCAGTTCTTC
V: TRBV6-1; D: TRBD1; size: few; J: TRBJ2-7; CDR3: CASSKGTAPYEQYF; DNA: TGTGCCAGCAGTAAAGGGACAGCTCCCTACGAGCAGTACTTC
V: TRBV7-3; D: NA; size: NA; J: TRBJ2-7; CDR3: CASSLEGASEQYF; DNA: TGTGCCAGCAGCTTGGAGGGGGCGTCCGAGCAGTACTTC
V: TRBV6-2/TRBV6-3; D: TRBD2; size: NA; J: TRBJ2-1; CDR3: CASSFSGNPYNEQFF; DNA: TGTGCCAGCAGTTTTAGCGGGAACCCGTACAATGAGCAGTTCTTC
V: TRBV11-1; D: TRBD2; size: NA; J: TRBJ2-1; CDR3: CASSSLGGRGGTYNEQFF; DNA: TGTGCCAGCAGCTCCCTGGGCGGGAGAGGTGGTACCTACAATGAGCAGTTCTTC
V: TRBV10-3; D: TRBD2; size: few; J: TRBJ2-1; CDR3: CAISESTSGSNEQFF; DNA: TGTGCCATCAGTGAGTCCACTAGCGGGAGCAATGAGCAGTTCTTC
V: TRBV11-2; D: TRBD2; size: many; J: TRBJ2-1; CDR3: CASSLRVIAGGGYNEQFF; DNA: TGTGCCAGCAGCCTTAGAGTAATAGCGGGAGGAGGATACAATGAGCAGTTCTTC
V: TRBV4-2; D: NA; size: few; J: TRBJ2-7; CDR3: CASSQVQGSYEQYF; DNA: TGTGCCAGCAGCCAAGTTCAGGGTTCCTACGAGCAGTACTTC
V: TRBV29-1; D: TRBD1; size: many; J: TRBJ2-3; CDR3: CSGKTGSTDTQYF; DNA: TGCAGCGGTAAGACAGGGAGCACAGATACGCAGTATTTT
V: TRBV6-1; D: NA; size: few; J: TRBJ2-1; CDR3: CASKAGISYNEQFF; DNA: TGTGCCAGCAAGGCGGGGATTAGTTACAATGAGCAGTTCTTC
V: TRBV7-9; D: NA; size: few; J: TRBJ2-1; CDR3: CASSLGPAQFF; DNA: TGTGCCAGCAGCTTAGGGCCCGCGCAGTTCTTC
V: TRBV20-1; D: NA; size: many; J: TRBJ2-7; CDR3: CSASMIYEQYF; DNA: TGCAGTGCTTCCATGATCTACGAGCAGTACTTC
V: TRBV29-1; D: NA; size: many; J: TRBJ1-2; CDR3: CSAKQGGDYGYTF; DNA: TGCAGCGCCAAACAAGGAGGGGATTATGGCTACACCTTC
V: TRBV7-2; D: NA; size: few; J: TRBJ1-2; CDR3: CASSLAGGVGYTF; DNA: TGTGCCAGCAGCTTAGCGGGGGGGGTAGGCTACACCTTC
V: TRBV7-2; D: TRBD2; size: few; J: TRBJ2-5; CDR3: CASSTALAGGLETQYF; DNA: TGTGCCAGCAGCACCGCCCTGGCGGGGGGGCTTGAGACCCAGTACTTC
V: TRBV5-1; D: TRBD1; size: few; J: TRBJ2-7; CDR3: CASSPAGTGTYEQYF; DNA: TGCGCCAGCAGCCCGGCTGGGACAGGGACCTACGAGCAGTACTTC
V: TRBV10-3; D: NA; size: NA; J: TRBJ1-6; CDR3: CAINQGNSPLHF; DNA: TGTGCCATCAACCAGGGTAATTCACCCCTCCACTTT
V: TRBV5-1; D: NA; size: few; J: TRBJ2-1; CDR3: CASSLVGRGSYNEQFF; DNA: TGCGCCAGCAGCTTGGTGGGCCGGGGCTCCTACAATGAGCAGTTCTTC
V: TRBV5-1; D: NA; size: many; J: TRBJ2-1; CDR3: CASSLRGRNLNEQFF; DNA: TGCGCCAGCAGCTTGAGAGGGAGGAACCTTAATGAGCAGTTCTTC
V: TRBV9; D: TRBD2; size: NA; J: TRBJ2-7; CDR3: CASSVASPTSGLYEQYF; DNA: TGTGCCAGCAGCGTCGCTAGTCCGACTAGCGGTCTCTACGAGCAGTACTTC
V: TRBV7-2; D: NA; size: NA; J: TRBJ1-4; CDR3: CASSHGGRVEKLFF; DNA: TGTGCCAGCAGCCATGGGGGGAGGGTAGAAAAACTGTTTTTT
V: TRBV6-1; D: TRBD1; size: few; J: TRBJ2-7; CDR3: CASSGGPGQGGQLLGEQYF; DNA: TGTGCCAGCAGTGGAGGTCCGGGACAGGGCGGCCAGCTGTTGGGGGAGCAGTACTTC
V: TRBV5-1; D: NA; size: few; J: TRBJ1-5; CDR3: CASSLSPGPNQPQHF; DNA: TGCGCCAGCAGCTTGTCGCCGGGACCCAATCAGCCCCAGCATTTT
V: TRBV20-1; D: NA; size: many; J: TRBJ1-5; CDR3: CSATYGGRDQPQHF; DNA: TGCAGTGCCACCTACGGGGGTCGGGATCAGCCCCAGCATTTT
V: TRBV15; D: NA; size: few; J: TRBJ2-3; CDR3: CATSREGADTQYF; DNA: TGTGCCACCAGCAGAGAGGGGGCAGATACGCAGTATTTT
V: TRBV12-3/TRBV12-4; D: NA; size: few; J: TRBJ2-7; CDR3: CASSFYGTMYF; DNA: TGTGCCAGCAGTTTTTATGGCACGATGTACTTC
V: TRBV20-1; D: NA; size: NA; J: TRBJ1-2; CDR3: CSASPGRLFYGYTF; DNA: TGCAGTGCTAGCCCCGGGAGACTATTCTATGGCTACACCTTC
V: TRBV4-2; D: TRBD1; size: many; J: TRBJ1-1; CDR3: CASSRGQGASSGTEAFF; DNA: TGTGCCAGCAGTCGTGGACAGGGGGCGAGCAGTGGCACTGAAGCTTTCTTT
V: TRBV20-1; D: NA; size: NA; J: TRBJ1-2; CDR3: CSATGKEGYTF; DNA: TGCAGTGCTACAGGGAAGGAAGGCTACACCTTC
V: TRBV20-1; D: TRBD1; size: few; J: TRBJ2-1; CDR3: CSVQEGQAYNEQFF; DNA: TGCAGTGTCCAAGAGGGACAGGCCTACAATGAGCAGTTCTTC
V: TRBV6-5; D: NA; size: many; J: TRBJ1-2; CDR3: CASSYSTSNYGYTF; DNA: TGTGCCAGCAGTTACTCGACATCAAACTATGGCTACACCTTC
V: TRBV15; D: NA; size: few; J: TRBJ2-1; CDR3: CATSRGLGTRYNEQFF; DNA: TGTGCCACCAGCAGAGGACTAGGAACAAGGTACAATGAGCAGTTCTTC
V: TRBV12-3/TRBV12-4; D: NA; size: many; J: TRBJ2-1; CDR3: CASSLVFSYNEQFF; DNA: TGTGCCAGCAGTTTAGTGTTCTCCTACAATGAGCAGTTCTTC